These 19 T cell receptor beta chains originate from one sample sequenced in a study of identifying expanded T cells in peripheral blood. The repertoire was sequenced with immunoSEQ multiplex PCR; TCRdb's copy has only in-frame clones and lacks some. The sample lists roughly 82,000 clones; 70% to 90% were seen once. Sequenced sample: blood. The receptors were sampled from a person aged 18 to 70 in good health.

V and J are TRBV10-3 and TRBJ2-7; D may be TRBD2 (7 bases). Germline values: CDR1 ENHRY, CDR2 SYGVKD. CDR3 size: 12 residues. Trimming took 8 bases from V and 2 from J, leaving 10 bases between them. The CDR3 loop is CAIGGGTYEQYF. As DNA, the CDR3 is TGTGCCATCGGGGGGGGCACCTACGAGCAGTACTTC.

The chain has TRBV7-9 and TRBJ2-7; 7 bases are shared with TRBD2. V lost 1 base, J lost 4 bases, and 4 bases stayed unmatched. The CDR3 covers 14 residues. Germline-derived CDR1 and CDR2 are SEHNR and FQNEAQ (reference sequence). Here the CDR3 reads CASSLGRGGYEQYF. CDR3 DNA: TGTGCCAGCAGCTTAGGGCGGGGAGGGTACGAGCAGTACTTC.

The chain links TRBV4-1 to TRBJ1-1; the D is unclear. CDR1 MGHRA and CDR2 YSYEKL come from the germline V gene. The CDR3 runs to 13 residues. V gave up 2 bases and J gave up 2 bases, with 6 bases separating them. The CDR3 loop reads CASSQWGNTEAFF. The DNA of the CDR3 is TGCGCCAGCAGCCAATGGGGAAACACTGAAGCTTTCTTT.

The V and J genes are TRBV5-1 and TRBJ2-1; a weak D match, TRBD2 (5 bases). The CDR3 is made up of 16 amino acids. Germline CDR1 reads SGHRS; CDR2 reads YFSETQ. Trimming cost V 0 bases and J 2 bases, with 12 bases left between them. The CDR3 nucleotides read TGCGCCAGCAGCTTGGAGGGCGGAGGTACCTACAATGAGCAGTTCTTC. It is translated as CASSLEGGGTYNEQFF.

This clone has a single count. V and J are TRBV20-1 and TRBJ1-2, with 9 bases that match TRBD1. Germline loops: CDR1 DFQATT, CDR2 SNEGSKA (reference sequence). J was trimmed by 7 bases and V by 7 bases; bases with no gene match: 4. The CDR3 extends over 11 amino acids. The CDR3 spells CSEDRGSGYTF. DNA for the CDR3: TGCAGTGAGGACAGGGGATCTGGCTACACCTTC.

Comments on this clone: This could be a read error, since a much larger clone is one nucleotide away. The gene calls are TRBV6-1 and TRBJ2-7, with D hard to call. The germline V gene encodes CDR1 MNHNS and CDR2 SASEGT. The CDR3 runs 11 residues. Between the trimmed V and J ends, which lost 4 bases and 3 bases, there was a span of 4 bases. The DNA of the CDR3 is TGTGCCAGCAGTGGCGGCTACGAGCAGTACTTC. It translates to CASSGGYEQYF.

This clone was picked up one time. This chain uses TRBV6-6 with TRBJ2-1; 7 bases map to TRBD2. The CDR3 spans 14 residues. The germline V gene encodes CDR1 MNHNY and CDR2 SVGAGI (reference sequence). The V and J ends lost 0 bases and 10 bases, in that order; junction bases with no gene match: 6. As DNA, the CDR3 is TGTGCCAGCAGTTACTCTCTCGGGGAGGGGGAGCAGTTCTTC. This translates into CASSYSLGEGEQFF.

This chain uses TRBV7-3 with TRBJ2-1; D is unresolved. The germline gives CDR1 SGHTA, CDR2 FQGTGA. Trimming cost V 3 bases and J 6 bases, with 9 bases left between them. The CDR3 has 13 residues. DNA of the CDR3: TGTGCCAGCAGCTTTTTACCCCTCAATGAGCAGTTCTTC. Its translation is CASSFLPLNEQFF.

The V call is TRBV19, the J call TRBJ2-7; D gene unclear. The CDR3 contains 13 residues. Germline assignment: CDR1 LNHDA and CDR2 SQIVND (reference sequence). Between the trimmed V and J ends, which lost 0 bases and 3 bases, there was a span of 6 bases. The CDR3 coding sequence is TGTGCCAGTAGTATAGATCCGAACTACGAGCAGTACTTC. This gives the protein CASSIDPNYEQYF.

The gene calls are TRBV10-3 and TRBJ2-2, with TRBD1 identical over 8 bases. V was pared by 4 bases and J by 7 bases, with 11 bases of the junction left unmatched. The CDR3 extends over 16 amino acids. The germline gives CDR1 ENHRY, CDR2 SYGVKD. CDR3 amino acids: CAISAHPRGQGGELFF. CDR3 in DNA: TGTGCCATCAGTGCCCACCCCAGGGGGCAGGGCGGGGAGCTGTTTTTT.

V and J are TRBV11-3 and TRBJ2-1, with a possible D match to TRBD2 (6 bases). Germline CDR1 and CDR2: SGHNT and YENEEA. V shed 5 bases and J shed 5 bases, with 19 bases lying between them. The CDR3 runs 16 residues. The chain's CDR3 is CASSTPIDGGNNEQFF. For the CDR3, the DNA is TGTGCCAGCAGCACCCCTATAGACGGGGGAAACAATGAGCAGTTCTTC.

This chain uses TRBV12-2 with TRBJ2-7; TRBD2 reflects the table's D call only, with no check against the DNA. TRBV12-2 is labeled a pseudogene. The CDR3 is 17 residues long. CDR3 sequence (DNA): TGTGCAAGTCGCTTTCGCGGCTTCTCCGAACAAACCTACGAGCAGTACTTC. Translation: CASRFRGFSEQTYEQYF.

Only a few counts were recorded for this clone. The chain recombines TRBV28 with TRBJ2-3; maybe TRBD2 (6 bases). Germline loops: CDR1 MDHEN, CDR2 SYDVKM. Deletions cut 1 base from V and 2 bases from J, with 10 bases between. The CDR3 extends over 15 amino acids. Here the CDR3 DNA reads TGTGCCAGCAGTTTATTTAGCGGTGACACAGATACGCAGTATTTT. Its protein is CASSLFSGDTDTQYF.

The chain uses TRBV12-2 and TRBJ2-1; the DNA was not compared with TRBD2, the D call given in the table. TRBV12-2 is given as a pseudogene. This CDR3 has 18 amino acids. Written as DNA, the CDR3 is TGTGCAAGTCGCCAAAGAGCGACTAGCCCCGTTACCTACAATGAGCAGTTCTTC. Encoded protein: CASRQRATSPVTYNEQFF.

This chain uses TRBV27 with TRBJ1-5, with D hard to call. Germline V CDR1 and CDR2: MNHEY, SMNVEV (reference sequence). V was clipped by 3 bases and J by 7 bases, with 10 bases between them. The CDR3 is 13 amino acids. The CDR3 loop is CASSFSPDQPQHF. Here the CDR3 DNA reads TGTGCCAGCAGTTTTTCACCAGACCAGCCCCAGCATTTT.

The V and J genes are TRBV7-9 and TRBJ1-5; possibly TRBD1 for D (5 bases). This CDR3 has 13 amino acids. The germline CDR1 and CDR2 sequences are SEHNR and FQNEAQ (reference sequence). The V and J ends lost 2 bases and 8 bases respectively, with 10 bases between them. The CDR3 DNA reads as TGTGCCAGCAGCTTATCCCAGGGTAAGCCCCAGCATTTT. Encoded protein: CASSLSQGKPQHF.

V and J are TRBV28 and TRBJ2-7; no definite D call. Trimming left V 6 bases short and J 3 bases short, with 15 bases between. CDR3 length: 14 residues. Germline CDR1 is MDHEN and CDR2 is SYDVKM. The chain's CDR3 is CASSPRSGLYEQYF. The CDR3 DNA reads as TGTGCCAGCAGCCCCCGAAGTGGGCTCTACGAGCAGTACTTC.

The V and J genes are TRBV7-6 and TRBJ2-6; D gene unclear. This CDR3 spans 18 amino acids. Deletions cut 5 bases from V and 0 bases from J, with 17 bases between. The germline V gene has CDR1 SGHVS and CDR2 FNYEAQ. This CDR3 is CASSPRPPQSSGANVLTF. CDR3 in DNA: TGTGCCAGCAGCCCAAGACCTCCACAGTCCTCTGGGGCCAACGTCCTGACTTTC.

This rearrangement joins TRBV4-1 to TRBJ2-7; D is perhaps TRBD2 (5 bases). Germline lookup yields CDR1 MGHRA and CDR2 YSYEKL. Trimming removed 0 bases from V and 4 bases from J, with 16 bases in between. This CDR3 is built from 16 residues. The CDR3 sequence: CASSQDSARGKYEQYF. DNA of the CDR3: TGCGCCAGCAGCCAAGATTCGGCCCGGGGTAAATACGAGCAGTACTTC.